These T cell receptor beta chains were read from a single sample in a study of blood T cell repertoires in COVID-19. Using immunoSEQ multiplex PCR, the repertoire was profiled, and TCRdb retains in-frame clones only, with some absent. The sample includes around 300,000 clones, 90% of them seen just once. What was sequenced was peripheral blood. These receptors all come from a woman aged 40 to 50 with COVID-19, enrolled during active disease. CDR3s include the opening cysteine and the closing phenylalanine or tryptophan. The order of the fields is clone size, V gene, D gene, J gene, CDR3 DNA, CDR3 protein. D genes are given only for firm matches. Size values are once, few and many counts, or a class for expanded clones, and some rows have none.

-,TRBV12-5,-,TRBJ2-3,TGTGCTAGTGGTAGGGGCCTACGAGATACGCAGTATTTT,CASGRGLRDTQYF
once,TRBV12-5,-,TRBJ1-2,TGTGCTAGTGGTTTGGTACCCCCCGGGAGGGATAACTATGGCTACACCTTC,CASGLVPPGRDNYGYTF
-,TRBV12-3/TRBV12-4,-,TRBJ2-7,TGTGCCAGCAGAATCCGGGAATTCTACGAGCAGTACTTC,CASRIREFYEQYF
-,TRBV7-2,-,TRBJ2-7,TGTGCCAGCAGCTTAGAGGCCGGGGAATACGAGCAGTACTTC,CASSLEAGEYEQYF
-,TRBV3-1/TRBV3-2,TRBD1,TRBJ2-2,TGTGCCAGCAGCCTCGGACAGGGTGTGAACACCGGGGAGCTGTTTTTT,CASSLGQGVNTGELFF
-,TRBV5-1,TRBD2,TRBJ2-1,TGCGCCAGCAGCTTGGAAGCGGGGGGTTACAATGAGCAGTTCTTC,CASSLEAGGYNEQFF
-,TRBV6-5,TRBD2,TRBJ2-1,TGTGCCAGCAGAAGGCCTAGCGGGTTAAATGAGCAGTTCTTC,CASRRPSGLNEQFF
few,TRBV18,TRBD1,TRBJ1-1,TGTGCCAGTTCCGACAGGGTGGAAGCTTTCTTT,CASSDRVEAFF
-,TRBV18,TRBD1,TRBJ1-5,TGTGCCAGCTCAGCTTCCTCCGGGACAGGCATTAATCAGCCCCAGCATTTT,CASSASSGTGINQPQHF
-,TRBV13,TRBD1,TRBJ2-5,TGTGCCAGCAGCTTAGCTCGCAGGGGGCGCGAGACCCAGTACTTC,CASSLARRGRETQYF
-,TRBV9,TRBD1,TRBJ1-2,TGTGCCAGCGAGGGCAGGGGGTATGGCTACACCTTC,CASEGRGYGYTF
once,TRBV4-3,TRBD2,TRBJ2-3,TGCGCCAGCGCCCCCGGTAGCGGGAGTATAACAGATACGCAGTATTTT,CASAPGSGSITDTQYF
-,TRBV11-2,-,TRBJ2-3,TGTGCCAGCAGCTTCATTCCCCCCCCAGATACGCAGTATTTT,CASSFIPPPDTQYF